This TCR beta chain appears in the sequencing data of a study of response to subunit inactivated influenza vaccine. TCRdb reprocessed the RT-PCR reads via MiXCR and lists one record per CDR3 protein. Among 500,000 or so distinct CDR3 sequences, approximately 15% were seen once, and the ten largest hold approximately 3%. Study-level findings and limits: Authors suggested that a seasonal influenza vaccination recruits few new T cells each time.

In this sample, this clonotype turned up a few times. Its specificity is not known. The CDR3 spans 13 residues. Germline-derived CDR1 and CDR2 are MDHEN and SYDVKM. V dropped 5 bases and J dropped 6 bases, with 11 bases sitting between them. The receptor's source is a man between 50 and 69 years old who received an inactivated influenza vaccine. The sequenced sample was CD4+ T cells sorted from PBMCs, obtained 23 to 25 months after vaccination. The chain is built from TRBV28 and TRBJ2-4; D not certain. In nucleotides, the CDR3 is TGTGCCAGCAGTCCTCCCGGCGGAAACATTCAGTACTTC. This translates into CASSPPGGNIQYF.